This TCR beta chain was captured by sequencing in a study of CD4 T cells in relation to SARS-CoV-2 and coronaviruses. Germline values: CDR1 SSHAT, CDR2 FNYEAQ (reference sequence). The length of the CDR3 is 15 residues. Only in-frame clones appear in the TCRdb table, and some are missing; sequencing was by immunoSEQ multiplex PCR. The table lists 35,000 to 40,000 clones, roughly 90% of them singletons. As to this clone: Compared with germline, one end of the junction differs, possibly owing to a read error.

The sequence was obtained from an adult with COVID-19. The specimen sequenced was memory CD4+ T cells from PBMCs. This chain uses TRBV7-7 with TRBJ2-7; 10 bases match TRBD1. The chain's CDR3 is CASSLGGTGDYEQYF. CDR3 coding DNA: TGTGCTAGCAGCCTAGGCGGGACAGGGGACTACGAGCAGTACTTC. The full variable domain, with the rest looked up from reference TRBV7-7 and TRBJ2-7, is GAGVSQSPRYKVTKRGQDVTLRCDPISSHATLYWYQQALGQGPEFLTYFNYEAQPDKSGLPSDRFSAERPEGSISTLTIQRTEQRDSAMYRCASSLGGTGDYEQYFGPGTRLTVT.